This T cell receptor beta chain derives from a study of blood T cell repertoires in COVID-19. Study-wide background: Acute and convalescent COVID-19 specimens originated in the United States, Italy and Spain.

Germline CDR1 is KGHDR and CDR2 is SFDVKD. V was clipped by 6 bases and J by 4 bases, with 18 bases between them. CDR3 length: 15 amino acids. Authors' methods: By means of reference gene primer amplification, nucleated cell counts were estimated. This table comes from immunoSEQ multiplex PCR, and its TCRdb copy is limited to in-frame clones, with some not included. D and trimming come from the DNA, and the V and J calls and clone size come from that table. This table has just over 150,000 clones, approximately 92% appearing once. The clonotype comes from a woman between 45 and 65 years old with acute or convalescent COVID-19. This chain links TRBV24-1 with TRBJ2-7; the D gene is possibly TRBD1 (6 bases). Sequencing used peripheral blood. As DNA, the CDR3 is TGTGCCACCAGTCCGATCATCCGGGACAAATACGAGCAGTACTTC. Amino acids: CATSPIIRDKYEQYF.